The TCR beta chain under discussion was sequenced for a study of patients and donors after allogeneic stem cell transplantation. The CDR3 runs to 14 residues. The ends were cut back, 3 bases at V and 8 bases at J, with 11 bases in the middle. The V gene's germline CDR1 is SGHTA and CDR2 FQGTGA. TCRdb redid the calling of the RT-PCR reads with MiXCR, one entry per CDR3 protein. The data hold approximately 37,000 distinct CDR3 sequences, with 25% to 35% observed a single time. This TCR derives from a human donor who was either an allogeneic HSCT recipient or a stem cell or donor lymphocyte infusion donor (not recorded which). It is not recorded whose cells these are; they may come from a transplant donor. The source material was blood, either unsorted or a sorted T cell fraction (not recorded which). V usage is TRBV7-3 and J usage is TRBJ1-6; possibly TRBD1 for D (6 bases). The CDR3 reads CASSFAGAYSPLHF. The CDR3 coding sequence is TGTGCCAGCAGCTTCGCAGGGGCCTATTCACCCCTCCACTTT.